This TCR beta chain derives from a study of control samples from healthy donors and cancer patients. This clone was seen a few times. Sequencing used immunoSEQ multiplex PCR; TCRdb keeps in-frame clones, though not all of them. The table records about 160,000 clones, around 90% of them present only once. The CDR3 loop spans 13 amino acids. Trimming cost V 4 bases and J 7 bases; bases outside gene matches: 4. This TCR was recovered from a man aged 25 to 45 in good health. The rearrangement uses TRBV12-3 or TRBV12-4 and TRBJ1-2; 9 bases match TRBD1. The sample taken for sequencing was blood. The CDR3 DNA reads as TGTGCCAGCAGTTCGACAGGGGGAGGTGGCTACACCTTC. It translates to CASSSTGGGGYTF.